These 20 T cell receptor beta chains originate from one sample sequenced in a study of shared clonotypes between healthy human individuals. TCRdb's copy holds only in-frame clones and misses some; the assay was immunoSEQ multiplex PCR. The sample has about 470,000 clones, about four fifths seen once. Sequenced: PBMCs. The receptors were sampled from a woman in her thirties or forties in good health. Some clones in this sample may be carry-over from other donors' samples.

This clone was picked up one time. This rearrangement joins TRBV28 to TRBJ2-2; 9 nucleotides line up with TRBD1. The V gene's germline CDR1 is MDHEN and CDR2 SYDVKM. The length of the CDR3 is 15 residues. Germline trimming cut 5 bases from V and 6 bases from J; bases unmatched to any gene: 7. CDR3: CASSHRGLPAGELFF. Here the CDR3 DNA reads TGTGCCAGCAGTCACAGGGGGCTGCCGGCCGGGGAGCTGTTTTTT.

The chain's CDR3 is CASNSPGLNTEAFF. The CDR3 DNA follows: TGTGCCAGTAATTCCCCAGGGTTGAACACTGAAGCTTTCTTT. The chain carries TRBV19 and TRBJ1-1; weak D call: TRBD1 (5 bases). This CDR3 is 14 amino acids long. The ends were cut back, 7 bases at V and 0 bases at J, with 12 bases in the middle. Germline lookup yields CDR1 LNHDA and CDR2 SQIVND (reference sequence).

The sample holds a few counts of this clone. The chain uses TRBV29-1 and TRBJ2-1; 9 bases are a match to TRBD1. V lost 6 bases and J lost 6; bases outside the gene matches: 15. This CDR3 has 16 amino acids. The germline V gene encodes CDR1 SQVTM and CDR2 ANQGSEA. CDR3 residues: CSVDNRGRTAINEQFF. The CDR3 bases are TGCAGCGTAGATAACAGGGGGCGAACAGCGATCAATGAGCAGTTCTTC.

The V and J genes are TRBV28 and TRBJ1-6; 7 bases are a match to TRBD1. The V and J ends lost 3 bases and 9 bases, in that order; junction bases with no gene match: 5. The CDR3 runs to 14 residues. Germline V gene data show CDR1 as MDHEN and CDR2 as SYDVKM. CDR3 coding DNA: TGTGCCAGCAGTTTCCCGGGACAGTTTTCACCCCTCCACTTT. Amino acids: CASSFPGQFSPLHF.

This clone came up a few times. The genes are TRBV5-5 and TRBJ2-7; D might be TRBD1 (5 bases). Germline V gene lookup returns CDR1 SGHKS and CDR2 YYEKEE (reference sequence). CDR3 length: 14 residues. V dropped 9 bases and J dropped 3 bases, with 19 bases sitting between them. CDR3 DNA sequence: TGTGCCAAACGTCCCCGGACACTGTTCTACGAGCAGTACTTC. The encoded protein is CAKRPRTLFYEQYF.

The rearrangement links TRBV5-4 to TRBJ2-6; D is perhaps TRBD2 (6 bases). V lost 4 bases and J lost 0, with 11 bases in between. Germline CDR1 is SGHNT and CDR2 is YYREEE (reference sequence). The CDR3 loop spans 16 amino acids. The DNA of the CDR3 is TGTGCCAGCAGCACGGGCGGGGCCTCTGGGGCCAACGTCCTGACTTTC. Its protein is CASSTGGASGANVLTF. The whole variable domain, remainder taken from reference TRBV5-4 and TRBJ2-6, is ETGVTQSPTHLIKTRGQQVTLRCSSQSGHNTVSWYQQALGQGPQFIFQYYREEENGRGNFPPRFSGLQFPNYSSELNVNALELDDSALYLCASSTGGASGANVLTFGAGSRLTVL.

This clone occurred a few times. In the same sample, other DNA sequences code for this CDR3. The rearrangement uses TRBV6-1 and TRBJ2-1, with 9 bases that match TRBD2. V dropped 2 bases and J dropped 3; count of bases not matched to a gene: 2. The CDR3 runs 15 residues. The V gene's germline CDR1 is MNHNS and CDR2 SASEGT. The CDR3 spells CASSELAGSYNEQFF. CDR3 coding DNA: TGTGCCAGCAGTGAACTAGCGGGGAGCTACAATGAGCAGTTCTTC.

The chain carries TRBV7-6 and TRBJ2-1, with 15 bases identical to TRBD2. V was clipped by 4 bases and J by 5 bases; unmatched bases: 12. CDR1 is SGHVS and CDR2 is FNYEAQ in the germline V gene. The CDR3 has 19 amino acids. The CDR3: CASSSVPGLAGGRDNEQFF. The CDR3 DNA sequence: TGTGCCAGCAGCTCAGTACCGGGACTAGCGGGAGGACGCGACAATGAGCAGTTCTTC.

The chain combines TRBV30 with TRBJ2-3; D is undetermined. The germline gives CDR1 GTSNPN, CDR2 SVGIG (reference sequence). Trimming removed 0 bases at V and 3 bases at J, with 10 bases between. The CDR3 consists of 14 residues. The CDR3 DNA follows: TGTGCCTGGAGTGTAAATCAGCAGACAGATACGCAGTATTTT. Its protein product is CAWSVNQQTDTQYF.

The chain carries TRBV30 and TRBJ2-5; TRBD1 is a possible D gene (5 bases). Germline CDR1 is GTSNPN and CDR2 is SVGIG (reference sequence). This CDR3 contains 14 residues. The germline V and J ends were trimmed by 0 bases and 2 bases, with 10 bases remaining between them. CDR3 sequence (DNA): TGTGCCTGGAGTGTACGCCGGACACAAGAGACCCAGTACTTC. Translating gives CAWSVRRTQETQYF.

The chain joins TRBV5-6 to TRBJ2-7; D ambiguous. Trimming took 5 bases from V and 2 from J, leaving 11 bases between them. Looked up from germline, CDR1 is SGHDT and CDR2 is YYEEEE. This CDR3 has 13 residues. This CDR3 is CASRPDGPYEQYF. DNA of the CDR3: TGTGCCAGCAGACCCGACGGACCCTACGAGCAGTACTTC.

This clone was counted a single time. This rearrangement joins TRBV5-1 to TRBJ2-7; D may match TRBD1 or TRBD2 (5 bases each). CDR1 SGHRS and CDR2 YFSETQ come from the germline V gene. Trimming shortened V by 0 bases and J by 0 bases, and 13 bases separated the two germline ends. CDR3 length: 16 residues. CDR3 coding DNA: TGCGCCAGCAGCTTGGCCCCGGGACCGAGCTCCTACGAGCAGTACTTC. The encoded protein is CASSLAPGPSSYEQYF.

V gene TRBV7-2 combines with J gene TRBJ2-1; D is undetermined. The V and J ends lost 2 bases and 5 bases respectively, with 7 bases between them. The germline gives CDR1 SGHTA, CDR2 FQGNSA. This CDR3 is 13 amino acids long. CDR3 nucleotides: TGTGCCAGCAGCTTATCAAGGAACAATGAGCAGTTCTTC. This encodes CASSLSRNNEQFF.

This clone has at least ten counts. The chain carries TRBV7-2 and TRBJ2-1; 11 bases fit TRBD1. There are 15 residues in the CDR3. Germline V gene data show CDR1 as SGHTA and CDR2 as FQGNSA. V lost 1 base to trimming and J lost 10 bases; unmatched junction nucleotides: 6. As DNA, the CDR3 is TGTGCCAGCAGCTTAGTTGGACAGGGGGCAAGGGAGCAGTTCTTC. Its protein is CASSLVGQGAREQFF.

The chain links TRBV27 to TRBJ2-1, with D unclear. V lost 4 bases to trimming and J lost 5 bases, with 15 bases between them. Germline V gene data show CDR1 as MNHEY and CDR2 as SMNVEV (reference sequence). CDR3 length equals 15 residues. CDR3 loop: CASSSPPGTHNEQFF. The CDR3 DNA reads TGTGCCAGCAGTTCTCCCCCCGGAACTCACAATGAGCAGTTCTTC.

The chain recombines TRBV7-2 with TRBJ1-5; D remains unclear. V dropped 1 base and J dropped 5 bases, with 6 bases sitting between them. CDR3 length: 13 amino acids. The germline V gene has CDR1 SGHTA and CDR2 FQGNSA. CDR3 nucleotide sequence: TGTGCCAGCAGCTTAGGGGTAGATCAGCCCCAGCATTTT. This sequence encodes CASSLGVDQPQHF.

V usage is TRBV7-6 and J usage is TRBJ2-1; 9 positions agree with TRBD1. Trimming removed 5 bases from V and 6 bases from J; junction bases left unmatched: 8. CDR3 size: 15 residues. Germline V lookup: CDR1 SGHVS, CDR2 FNYEAQ. CDR3 amino acids: CASSHRDREINEQFF. As DNA, the CDR3 is TGTGCCAGCAGCCACCGGGACAGGGAAATCAATGAGCAGTTCTTC.

This clone turned up a few times. V is TRBV9 and J is TRBJ1-5; perhaps TRBD1 as D (6 bases). CDR1 and CDR2 (germline): SGDLS, YYNGEE. V lost 7 bases, J lost 1 base, and 12 bases lay in between. The CDR3 sequence is 14 residues long. CDR3 in amino acids: CASGRGTSNQPQHF. The DNA for the CDR3 is TGTGCCAGCGGTAGGGGGACAAGCAATCAGCCCCAGCATTTT.

The chain combines TRBV5-1 with TRBJ1-2, with 8 bases matching TRBD1. The CDR3 is 12 residues long. The V segment lost 9 bases and the J segment 6 bases; nucleotides outside the gene matches: 7. The germline V gene encodes CDR1 SGHRS and CDR2 YFSETQ. In nucleotides, the CDR3 is TGCGCCACTCGCGGGACAGGCGATGGCTACACCTTC. Protein: CATRGTGDGYTF.

The chain combines TRBV10-1 with TRBJ2-1, with 8 bases that match TRBD2. Germline CDR1 and CDR2: WNHNN and SYGVQD (reference sequence). This CDR3 contains 13 residues. Trimming took 5 bases from V and 5 from J; bases not matched to a gene: 2. The CDR3 region is CASSLAGNNEQFF. The CDR3 DNA sequence: TGCGCCAGCAGTTTAGCGGGGAACAATGAGCAGTTCTTC.